This is a list of T cell receptor beta chains from one sample in a study of T cell responses to AZD1222 COVID-19 vaccine. Clones were read by immunoSEQ multiplex PCR, and TCRdb kept only the in-frame ones, dropping some. Among about 140,000 clones listed, 75% to 90% were seen once. The specimen comprised peripheral blood, sampled on day 0 of AZD1222 vaccination. These receptors all come from an adult in good health. Each CDR3 is given with its conserved first and last residue. The D gene is left open where the match is weak. Size is stated for part of the rows, as once, few or many counts, or as a class when the clone is expanded.

abundance	d_gene	j_gene	v_gene	len	CDR3nt	CDR3aa
.	.	TRBJ2-3	TRBV27	13	TGTGCCAGCAGTTTAGCTGTGACAGATACGCAGTATTTT	CASSLAVTDTQYF
.	TRBD2	TRBJ2-1	TRBV7-2	15	TGTGCCAGCAGCTCGACTAGCGGGATTTACAATGAGCAGTTCTTC	CASSSTSGIYNEQFF
.	.	TRBJ1-1	TRBV25-1	12	TGTGCCAGCACCCGGGGTGCCACTGAAGCTTTCTTT	CASTRGATEAFF
.	.	TRBJ2-1	TRBV30	11	TGTGCCTGGAGTTTCGCCAATGAGCAGTTCTTC	CAWSFANEQFF
.	TRBD1	TRBJ1-1	TRBV19	15	TGTGCCAGTAGGCAGGGGGCGTTTTGGAGCACTGAAGCTTTCTTT	CASRQGAFWSTEAFF
few	TRBD1	TRBJ1-3	TRBV2	15	TGTGCCAGCAAAGAGGACAGGAGCTCTGGAAACACCATATATTTT	CASKEDRSSGNTIYF
.	.	TRBJ1-1	TRBV7-2	15	TGTGCCAGCAGCCCAGTAAAAGTCCTGAACACTGAAGCTTTCTTT	CASSPVKVLNTEAFF
once	.	TRBJ2-5	TRBV5-1	13	TGCGCCAGCAGCGCGGGACACCAAGAGACCCAGTACTTC	CASSAGHQETQYF
.	TRBD2	TRBJ2-2	TRBV28	15	TGTGCCAGCATATCTAGCGGGAGGGGAACCGGGGAGCTGTTTTTT	CASISSGRGTGELFF
few	.	TRBJ1-6	TRBV2	15	TGTGCCAGCAAGTCAGGGAGCTCCTATAATTCACCCCTCCACTTT	CASKSGSSYNSPLHF
.	.	TRBJ1-2	TRBV6-2/TRBV6-3	13	TGTGCCAGCAGTTACGAGAACAAATATGGCTACACCTTC	CASSYENKYGYTF
few	TRBD1	TRBJ1-2	TRBV5-4	14	TGTGCCAGCAGCTTAAGACAGGGGGCCTATGGCTACACCTTC	CASSLRQGAYGYTF
.	.	TRBJ1-1	TRBV9	13	TGTGCCAGCAGCGTAGCAGGGTACACTGAAGCTTTCTTT	CASSVAGYTEAFF
.	.	TRBJ1-5	TRBV11-2	15	TGTGCCAGCAGCTTAGACGGTTTTAGCAATCAGCCCCAGCATTTT	CASSLDGFSNQPQHF
.	.	TRBJ2-1	TRBV7-6	15	TGTGCCAGCAGCTTCGGGGTCCTCTCCTACAATGAGCAGTTCTTC	CASSFGVLSYNEQFF
few	TRBD2	TRBJ2-7	TRBV13	15	TGTGCCAGCAGCCCCCCGAGCGGGAGATCCTACGAGCAGTACTTC	CASSPPSGRSYEQYF
.	.	TRBJ1-6	TRBV11-2	13	TGTGCCAGCAGCTTAACTGCGGGGTCACCCCTCCACTTT	CASSLTAGSPLHF
few	TRBD1	TRBJ2-1	TRBV28	15	TGTGCCAGCGGTCGTGGGGACAGAGAGTACAATGAGCAGTTCTTC	CASGRGDREYNEQFF
.	.	TRBJ1-5	TRBV6-5	15	TGTGCCAGCAGTTACACTCGGGACACCCGTATGCCCCAGCATTTT	CASSYTRDTRMPQHF
.	.	TRBJ1-4	TRBV7-9	12	TGTGCCAGCACAATTTCCTTGGGGGATCTGTTTTTT	CASTISLGDLFF
.	TRBD2	TRBJ2-2	TRBV30	14	TGTGCCTGGAGTTGGAGCGGGAGTCCCGGGGAGCTGTTTTTT	CAWSWSGSPGELFF
few	TRBD1	TRBJ1-1	TRBV19	14	TGTGCCAGTAGGGACAGGGCCTGGAACACTGAAGCTTTCTTT	CASRDRAWNTEAFF
few	.	TRBJ2-1	TRBV5-1	15	TGCGCTACCAGCATGTTGGGGGGGCCGGCGGATGAGCAGTTCTTC	CATSMLGGPADEQFF
.	TRBD1	TRBJ2-1	TRBV5-4	15	TGTGCCAGCAGCTGGGACAGGGGGGCAGGAGGTGAGCAGTTCTTC	CASSWDRGAGGEQFF
.	.	TRBJ1-5	TRBV5-5	13	TGTGCCAGCAGCTTCCTTAGCAATCAGCCCCAGCATTTT	CASSFLSNQPQHF
.	TRBD2	TRBJ2-3	TRBV5-4	16	TGTGCCAGCAGCTTGGGCGGGACTAGCGTCTCAGATACGCAGTATTTT	CASSLGGTSVSDTQYF
.	TRBD1	TRBJ1-4	TRBV7-9	16	TGTGCCAGCAGCCCGGGGGACAGTTTTATCGGTGAAAAACTGTTTTTT	CASSPGDSFIGEKLFF